These 16 T cell receptor beta chains were all obtained from the same sample, sequenced in a study of CD8 T cells in Susac syndrome. Random hexamers served to reverse transcribe about 0.5 to 1 ug RNA. TCRdb re-analysed the immunoSEQ multiplex PCR reads in MiXCR, keeping a single row per CDR3 protein. The top ten clones hold 0.52% of a sample with approximately 80,000 distinct CDR3 sequences, approximately 94% of them seen once. Specimen: CD8+ T cells from PBMCs. These receptors came from a human donor with Susac syndrome.

CDR3 sequence: CSATGLRNYEQYF. The CDR3 DNA is TGCAGTGCTACAGGGCTTCGGAACTACGAGCAGTACTTC. The genes are TRBV20-1 and TRBJ2-7, with D possibly matching TRBD1 (5 bases). The CDR3 runs to 13 residues. CDR1 and CDR2 (germline): DFQATT, SNEGSKA (reference sequence). The V end was cut by 4 bases, the J end by 3 bases, with 13 bases between.

Here the CDR3 reads CASSSHNLQGMNSPLHF. CDR3 sequence (DNA): TGTGCCAGCAGCTCCCACAACCTACAGGGTATGAATTCACCCCTCCACTTT. V gene TRBV7-9 combines with J gene TRBJ1-6; a weak D match, TRBD1 (6 bases). Germline values: CDR1 SEHNR, CDR2 FQNEAQ (reference sequence). Deletions cut 4 bases from V and 7 bases from J, with 20 bases between. This CDR3 region has 17 residues.

The genes are TRBV2 and TRBJ2-1, with D unresolved. The germline V and J ends were trimmed by 7 bases and 6 bases, with 7 bases remaining between them. CDR1 is SNHLY, CDR2 FYNNEI, per germline. The CDR3 extends over 11 amino acids. The CDR3 DNA follows: TGTGCCAGCAAGGGAATCAATGAGCAGTTCTTC. It codes for CASKGINEQFF.

The chain carries TRBV7-9 and TRBJ2-5, with unresolved D. This CDR3 region has 14 residues. The germline V and J ends were trimmed by 5 bases and 2 bases, with 12 bases remaining between them. Germline V CDR1 and CDR2: SEHNR, FQNEAQ (reference sequence). As DNA, the CDR3 is TGTGCCAGCAGCCATCCCGGTTGGCAAGAGACCCAGTACTTC. Its protein product is CASSHPGWQETQYF.

The rearrangement links TRBV19 to TRBJ1-1, with D possibly TRBD1 on 5 matching bases. V was trimmed by 7 bases and J by 5 bases, leaving 11 bases between them. This CDR3 comprises 12 residues. Per germline, CDR1 LNHDA and CDR2 SQIVND (reference sequence). CDR3 loop: CASNLGRTEAFF. Written as DNA, the CDR3 is TGTGCCAGTAATCTGGGGCGGACTGAAGCTTTCTTT.

This clonotype was observed once. The chain combines TRBV14 with TRBJ2-2, with unresolved D. The CDR3 spans 13 residues. CDR1 SGHDN and CDR2 FVKESK come from the germline V gene. V was pared by 4 bases and J by 8 bases, with 11 bases between. The CDR3 loop is CASSPFRRGELFF. The CDR3 DNA reads TGTGCCAGCAGCCCTTTCCGACGAGGGGAGCTGTTTTTT. The whole variable domain, filled in from reference TRBV14 and TRBJ2-2, reads EAGVTQFPSHSVIEKGQTVTLRCDPISGHDNLYWYRRVMGKEIKFLLHFVKESKQDESGMPNNRFLAERTGGTYSTLKVQPAELEDSGVYFCASSPFRRGELFFGEGSRLTVL.

The DNA for the CDR3 is TGTGCCAGCAGCAGGCGGGGCCAGAATGAGCAGTTCTTC. Protein: CASSRRGQNEQFF. The chain is built from TRBV9 and TRBJ2-1; the D gene is possibly TRBD2 (6 bases). The CDR3 is 13 amino acids. CDR1 is SGDLS, CDR2 YYNGEE, per germline. Trimming left V 4 bases short and J 7 bases short, with 12 bases between.

This chain joins TRBV11-2 and TRBJ2-3; D may be TRBD1 (5 bases). V was shortened by 0 bases and J by 5 bases, with 12 bases between the two germline ends. The CDR3 has 15 residues. CDR1 and CDR2 (germline): SGHAT, FQNNGV. This CDR3 is CASSLEFSRGDTQYF. The DNA of the CDR3 is TGTGCCAGCAGCTTAGAGTTCTCTAGGGGAGATACGCAGTATTTT.

This chain connects TRBV20-1 to TRBJ1-2, with a possible D match to TRBD1 (6 bases). The V gene's germline CDR1 is DFQATT and CDR2 SNEGSKA (reference sequence). V was clipped by 7 bases and J by 3 bases, with 15 bases between them. CDR3 length: 13 residues. CDR3 nucleotides: TGCAGTGTGAAGAGCGGGGGCGACTATGGCTACACCTTC. It translates to CSVKSGGDYGYTF.

The chain is built from TRBV7-6 and TRBJ1-1; the D is unclear. Germline lookup yields CDR1 SGHVS and CDR2 FNYEAQ. Trimming stripped 1 base from V and 5 bases from J, with 8 bases between. The length of the CDR3 is 13 residues. The chain's CDR3 is CASSLGTQTEAFF. In nucleotides, the CDR3 is TGTGCCAGCAGCTTAGGGACTCAGACTGAAGCTTTCTTT.

The rearrangement uses TRBV6-5 and TRBJ2-3; tentatively, D is TRBD1 (5 bases). The CDR3 sequence is 13 residues long. V shed 6 bases and J shed 1 base, with 8 bases lying between them. Per the germline V gene, CDR1 is MNHEY and CDR2 is SVGAGI. CDR3 DNA sequence: TGTGCCAGCAGCCTACAGGGCACAGATACGCAGTATTTT. This translates into CASSLQGTDTQYF.

The chain has TRBV25-1 and TRBJ2-1; 8 bases map to TRBD1. The CDR3 has 15 amino acids. Germline loops: CDR1 MGHDK, CDR2 SYGVNS. J was trimmed by 2 bases and V by 7 bases; bases with no gene match: 7. CDR3 bases: TGTGCCAGCAACGGAGGACAGGGCCCCTACAATGAGCAGTTCTTC. Translating gives CASNGGQGPYNEQFF.

In this sample, this clonotype turned up once. The CDR3, as DNA: TGTGCCAGCAGCTACTGGGGACAGGCAGATACGCAGTATTTT. Protein sequence: CASSYWGQADTQYF. This chain uses TRBV7-9 with TRBJ2-3; 8 bases map to TRBD1. CDR3 length: 14 residues. Germline V CDR1 and CDR2: SEHNR, FQNEAQ (reference sequence). After removal of 4 bases from V and 4 bases from J, the junction contained 4 bases not matched to a gene.

This CDR3 is CASRPTRTSRYEQFF. DNA of the CDR3: TGTGCCAGCCGCCCCACACGGACTTCTCGCTATGAGCAGTTCTTC. This rearrangement joins TRBV28 to TRBJ2-1; D may be TRBD2 (5 bases). Germline V gene sequence: CDR1 MDHEN, CDR2 SYDVKM. Trimming left V 8 bases short and J 8 bases short, with 22 bases between. There are 15 residues in the CDR3.

This chain joins TRBV19 and TRBJ2-5; no reliable D call. Trimming pared 2 bases from V and 5 bases from J, leaving 9 bases between. Germline assignment: CDR1 LNHDA and CDR2 SQIVND (reference sequence). The CDR3 has 13 amino acids. CDR3 DNA sequence: TGTGCCAGTAGTATATCTGCGGTTGAGACCCAGTACTTC. Its translation: CASSISAVETQYF. The entire variable domain, with the rest obtained from reference TRBV19 and TRBJ2-5, is as follows: DGGITQSPKYLFRKEGQNVTLSCEQNLNHDAMYWYRQDPGQGLRLIYYSQIVNDFQKGDIAEGYSVSREKKESFPLTVTSAQKNPTAFYLCASSISAVETQYFGPGTRLLVL.

This chain connects TRBV19 to TRBJ1-1; 7 bases map to TRBD1. This CDR3 is 12 amino acids long. V shed 7 bases, J shed 6 bases, and the junction held 5 bases outside the gene matches. CDR1 is LNHDA and CDR2 is SQIVND in the germline V gene (reference sequence). The CDR3 DNA reads as TGTGCCAGTATAGGGACAGCTCCTGAAGCTTTCTTT. Translated, it gives CASIGTAPEAFF. The full variable domain, its missing parts supplied by reference TRBV19 and TRBJ1-1, is DGGITQSPKYLFRKEGQNVTLSCEQNLNHDAMYWYRQDPGQGLRLIYYSQIVNDFQKGDIAEGYSVSREKKESFPLTVTSAQKNPTAFYLCASIGTAPEAFFGQGTRLTVV.